The present TCR beta chain was sequenced within a study of cytotoxic CD8 clonotypes in ibrutinib-treated CLL. General study findings and limits: An increase in clonality occurred at ibrutinib response, followed by a return toward baseline at progression.

Note on this clone: Its target is not known.

Libraries were prepared by immunoSEQ multiplex PCR; TCRdb keeps only in-frame clonotypes and omits some of them. There are some 140,000 clones in the sample; around 93% occur only once, and 11% lies in the top ten. Germline V lookup: CDR1 MNHEY, CDR2 SVGAGI. V was trimmed by 2 bases and J by 2 bases, leaving 9 bases between them. This CDR3 spans 14 amino acids. This rearrangement joins TRBV6-5 to TRBJ1-1; D remains unclear. The sequencing here drew on PBMCs, taken after 12 months of ibrutinib treatment. This TCR was recovered from a human donor with chronic lymphocytic leukemia. The CDR3 sequence: CASSYQVGNTEAFF. The CDR3 bases are TGTGCCAGCAGTTACCAGGTCGGAAACACTGAAGCTTTCTTT.